The present entry profiles one TCR beta chain with its context. Its antigen remains unknown. These data are taken from a study of T-cell reconstitution after alpha-beta-depleted transplantation in children. Unique molecular identifiers were built into the TCRbeta library. TCRdb used MiXCR to reprocess the PCR reads, holding one entry per CDR3 protein. The sample records a few hundred thousand distinct CDR3 sequences, around two fifths being singletons. The V and J ends lost 2 bases and 7 bases respectively, with 12 bases between them. CDR3 length: 13 residues. Germline CDR1 and CDR2: DFQATT and SNEGSKA (reference sequence). Overall study findings and caveats: Reported findings indicate that, about two months after transplant, alpha-beta T cells came from several hundred expanded clones, which were derived from non-depleted graft cells. Most T-cell counts and diversity one year after the transplant came from T cells that were newly produced. The study traced high day-60 TCRbeta diversity in some patients to surviving recipient T cells and thymic progenitors.

The chain recombines TRBV20-1 with TRBJ2-1; D is tentatively TRBD1 or TRBD2 (5 bases each). The sample in question was PBMCs, obtained before TCRalphabeta/CD19-depleted stem cell transplant. The sequence derives from a girl aged 2 to 10 with aplastic anemia, due to receive a stem cell transplant. The CDR3 region has the DNA TGCAGTGCTAGACATCCAGGGAGAAATGAGCAGTTCTTC. The encoded protein is CSARHPGRNEQFF.